A selection of T cell receptor beta chains follows, all from one sample in a study of T cells in Graves' hyperthyroidism and ophthalmopathy. TCRdb re-called the multiplex PCR reads with MiXCR, one entry per CDR3 protein. Among approximately 430,000 distinct CDR3 sequences listed, 15% to 18% were seen once. Specimen: blood. The receptors were sampled from a young woman with Graves' hyperthyroidism. Each CDR3 is given with its conserved first and last residue. The D gene is left open where the match is weak. Expanded clones are given a class, and other clones once, few, many or no size at all.

clone_size,v_call,j_call,d_call,cdr3_nt,cdr3_aa
NA,TRBV3-1,TRBJ1-4,TRBD1,TGTGCCAGCAGCCAAGCGCCTATACAGGGGGCGGACGATGAAAAACTGTTTTTT,CASSQAPIQGADDEKLFF
many,TRBV12-3/TRBV12-4,TRBJ2-1,TRBD2,TGTGCCAGCAGTTTAGACCTAGCGGGAGTGTCCTACAATGAGCAGTTCTTC,CASSLDLAGVSYNEQFF
NA,TRBV7-3,TRBJ2-1,NA,TGTGCCAGCAGCCGACGAGGGTACAATGAGCAGTTCTTC,CASSRRGYNEQFF
many,TRBV6-6,TRBJ1-1,NA,TGTGCCAGCAGTTACTCGACAGGCGGAGTCACTGAAGCTTTCTTT,CASSYSTGGVTEAFF
once,TRBV19,TRBJ2-1,NA,TGTGCCAGCAAAAGGGCAGGGAATTGGCACAATGAGCAGTTCTTC,CASKRAGNWHNEQFF
NA,TRBV10-2,TRBJ2-2,TRBD2,TGCGCCAGCAGTGAGCAAGCGGGGGGCCCCACCGGGGAGCTGTTTTTT,CASSEQAGGPTGELFF
once,TRBV7-3,TRBJ2-7,TRBD2,TGTGCCAGCAGCTCCGGGACTAGCGAGATCTCCTACGAGCAGTACTTC,CASSSGTSEISYEQYF
few,TRBV6-7,TRBJ2-1,TRBD2,TGTGCCAGCGTGGGGGGGGTTCGCGACAATGAGCAGTTCTTC,CASVGGVRDNEQFF
few,TRBV4-3,TRBJ1-4,TRBD1,TGCGCCAGCAGCCCCCACGGACAGGGGGGTAATGAAAAACTGTTTTTT,CASSPHGQGGNEKLFF
many,TRBV7-2,TRBJ2-5,NA,TGTGCCAGCAGCTCCCCGCCGGGCCTCAAGTACTTC,CASSSPPGLKYF
NA,TRBV10-3,TRBJ2-5,TRBD2,TGTGCCACATCGACTCTAGCGGCCCAAGAGACCCAGTACTTC,CATSTLAAQETQYF
many,TRBV7-6,TRBJ1-2,NA,TGTGCCAGCAGCTTAGGGGGGGCCCGCGGCTACACCTTC,CASSLGGARGYTF
many,TRBV7-2,TRBJ2-7,NA,TGTGCCAGCAGCTTGGGCGGGGTACTCTCCTACGAGCAGTACTTC,CASSLGGVLSYEQYF
few,TRBV28,TRBJ1-5,TRBD1,TGTGCCAGCAGTTTAGAAGTAGGCGGGACAGGGGGGGATCAGCCCCAGCATTTT,CASSLEVGGTGGDQPQHF
NA,TRBV7-6,TRBJ2-5,TRBD2,TGTGCCAGCAGCCCCCGGGGGGGCGGAGAGACCCAGTACTTC,CASSPRGGGETQYF
NA,TRBV5-1,TRBJ2-5,TRBD2,TGCGCCAGCAGCTTGCTAGCGGGGTTTCGAGAGACCCAGTACTTC,CASSLLAGFRETQYF
many,TRBV18,TRBJ1-3,NA,TGTGCCAGCTCACCACTGTCAGACTCTGGAAACACCATATATTTT,CASSPLSDSGNTIYF
NA,TRBV7-3,TRBJ2-7,NA,TGTGCCAGCAGCCAAGACAGAGCCTACGAGCAGTACTTC,CASSQDRAYEQYF
NA,TRBV4-1,TRBJ1-1,TRBD1,TGCGCCAGCAGCCAGGCCCGAATCAGGGGGATGCACACTGAAGCTTTCTTT,CASSQARIRGMHTEAFF
few,TRBV10-3,TRBJ1-1,TRBD1,TGTGCCATAAAGGACAGGGAGGAGGGAGGCGCTGAAGCTTTCTTT,CAIKDREEGGAEAFF
many,TRBV7-2,TRBJ2-1,NA,TGTGCCAGCAGCGCCAGGACTCTCTCCTACAATGAGCAGTTCTTC,CASSARTLSYNEQFF
many,TRBV11-2,TRBJ2-5,NA,TGTGCCAGCAGCGGCAGGGTGGACGGGACCCAGTACTTC,CASSGRVDGTQYF
many,TRBV12-3/TRBV12-4,TRBJ1-2,NA,TGTGCCAGCAGCCCCGACAGTACCTATGGCTACACCTTC,CASSPDSTYGYTF
many,TRBV10-3,TRBJ1-1,NA,TGTGCCATCAGTGGGCAGGGCCAGCCGAACACTGAAGCTTTCTTT,CAISGQGQPNTEAFF
few,TRBV19,TRBJ1-5,NA,TGTGCGGCGTCGGGATACAATCAGCCCCAGCATTTT,CAASGYNQPQHF
many,TRBV12-3/TRBV12-4,TRBJ1-1,NA,TGTGCCAGCGGGGGAAGTTACGGCAACACTGAAGCTTTCTTT,CASGGSYGNTEAFF
many,TRBV20-1,TRBJ2-5,NA,TGCAGTGCTAGAGGGACCGACAGCTTCCAAGAGACCCAGTACTTC,CSARGTDSFQETQYF
many,TRBV28,TRBJ2-2,TRBD1,TGTGCCAGCAGTTTGCAGGGGGCTGAATCCGGGGAGCTGTTTTTT,CASSLQGAESGELFF